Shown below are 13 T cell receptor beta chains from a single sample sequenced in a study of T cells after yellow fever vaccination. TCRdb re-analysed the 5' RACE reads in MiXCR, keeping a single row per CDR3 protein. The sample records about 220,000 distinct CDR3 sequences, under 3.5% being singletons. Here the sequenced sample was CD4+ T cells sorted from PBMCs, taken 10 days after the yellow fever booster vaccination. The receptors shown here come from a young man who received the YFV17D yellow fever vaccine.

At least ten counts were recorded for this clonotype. CDR3 residues: CASSLSNTQYF. The CDR3 bases are TGTGCCAGCAGCTTATCAAATACGCAGTATTTT. The rearrangement links TRBV11-2 to TRBJ2-3; D is uncertain. V lost 2 bases to trimming and J lost 7 bases, with 4 bases between them. The CDR3 extends over 11 amino acids. The V gene's germline CDR1 is SGHAT and CDR2 FQNNGV.

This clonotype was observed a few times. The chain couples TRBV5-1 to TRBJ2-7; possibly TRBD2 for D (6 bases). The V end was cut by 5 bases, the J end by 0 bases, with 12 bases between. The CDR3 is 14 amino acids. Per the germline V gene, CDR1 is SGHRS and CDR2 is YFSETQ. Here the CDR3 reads CASRKGGTSYEQYF. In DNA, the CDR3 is TGCGCCAGCAGAAAAGGCGGGACCTCCTACGAGCAGTACTTC.

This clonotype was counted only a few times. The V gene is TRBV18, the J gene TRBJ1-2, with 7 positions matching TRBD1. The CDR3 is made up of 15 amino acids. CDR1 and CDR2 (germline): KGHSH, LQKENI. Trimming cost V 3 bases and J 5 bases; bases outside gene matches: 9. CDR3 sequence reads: CASSPSGGDSYGYTF. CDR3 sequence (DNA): TGTGCCAGCTCACCCTCCGGCGGGGACAGTTATGGCTACACCTTC.

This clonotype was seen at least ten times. The CDR3 nucleotides are TGTGCCAGCAGTTACTCGATCTGGAGTCCTGAAGCTTTCTTT. It specifies CASSYSIWSPEAFF. The genes are TRBV6-5 and TRBJ1-1; no reliable D call. In germline, CDR1 is MNHEY, CDR2 SVGAGI. With 0 bases removed from V and 6 bases from J, the gap between germline ends came to 11 bases. CDR3 length equals 14 residues.

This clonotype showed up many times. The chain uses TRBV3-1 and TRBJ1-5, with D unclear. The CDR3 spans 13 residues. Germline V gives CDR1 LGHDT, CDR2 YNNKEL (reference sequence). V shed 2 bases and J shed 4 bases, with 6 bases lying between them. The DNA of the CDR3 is TGTGCCAGCAGCCAAAGAGAGAATCAGCCCCAGCATTTT. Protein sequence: CASSQRENQPQHF. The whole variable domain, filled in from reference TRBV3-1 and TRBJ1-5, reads DTAVSQTPKYLVTQMGNDKSIKCEQNLGHDTMYWYKQDSKKFLKIMFSYNNKELIINETVPNRFSPKSPDKAHLNLHINSLELGDSAVYFCASSQRENQPQHFGDGTRLSIL.

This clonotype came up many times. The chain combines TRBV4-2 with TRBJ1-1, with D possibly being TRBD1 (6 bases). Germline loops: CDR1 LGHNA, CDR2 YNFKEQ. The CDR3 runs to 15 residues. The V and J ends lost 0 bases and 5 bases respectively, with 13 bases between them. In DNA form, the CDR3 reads TGTGCCAGCAGCCAAGACGGACAGTTTGGGACTGAAGCTTTCTTT. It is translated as CASSQDGQFGTEAFF.

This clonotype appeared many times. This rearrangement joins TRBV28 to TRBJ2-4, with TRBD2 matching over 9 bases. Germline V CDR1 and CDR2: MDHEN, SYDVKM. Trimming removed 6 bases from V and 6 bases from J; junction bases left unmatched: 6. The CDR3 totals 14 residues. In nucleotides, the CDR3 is TGTGCCAGCAGACTCGTAGCGGGGGTAAACATTCAGTACTTC. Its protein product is CASRLVAGVNIQYF.

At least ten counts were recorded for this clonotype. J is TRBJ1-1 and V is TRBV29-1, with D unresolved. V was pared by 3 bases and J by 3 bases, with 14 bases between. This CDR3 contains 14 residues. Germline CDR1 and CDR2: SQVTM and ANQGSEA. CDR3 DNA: TGCAGCGTTGAGGGAGATCGTACCTACACTGAAGCTTTCTTT. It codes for CSVEGDRTYTEAFF.

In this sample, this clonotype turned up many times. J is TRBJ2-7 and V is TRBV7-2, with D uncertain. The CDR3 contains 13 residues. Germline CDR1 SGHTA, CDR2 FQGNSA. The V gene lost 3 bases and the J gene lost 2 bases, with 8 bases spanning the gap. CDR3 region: CASSLQSTYEQYV. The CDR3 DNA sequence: TGTGCCAGCAGCTTGCAGAGCACCTACGAGCAGTACGTC.

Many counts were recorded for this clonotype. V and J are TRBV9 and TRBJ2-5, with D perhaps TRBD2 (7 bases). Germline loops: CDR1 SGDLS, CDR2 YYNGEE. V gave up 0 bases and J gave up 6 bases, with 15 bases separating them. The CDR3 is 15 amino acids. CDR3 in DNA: TGTGCCAGCAGCGTAGGAGGGGGGGCTACTCAGACCCAGTACTTC. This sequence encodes CASSVGGGATQTQYF.

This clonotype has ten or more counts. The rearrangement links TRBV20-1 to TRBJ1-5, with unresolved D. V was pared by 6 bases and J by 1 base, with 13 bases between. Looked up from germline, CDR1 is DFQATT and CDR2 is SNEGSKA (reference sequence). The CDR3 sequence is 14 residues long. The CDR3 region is CSAHIGRSNQPQHF. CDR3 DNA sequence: TGCAGTGCCCACATCGGCAGGAGCAATCAGCCCCAGCATTTT.

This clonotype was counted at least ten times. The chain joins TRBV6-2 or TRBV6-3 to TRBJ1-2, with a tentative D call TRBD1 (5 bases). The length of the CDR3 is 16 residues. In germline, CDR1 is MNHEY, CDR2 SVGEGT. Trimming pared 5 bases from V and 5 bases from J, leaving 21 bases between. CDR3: CASSPPRESGRYGYTF. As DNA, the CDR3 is TGTGCCAGCAGTCCTCCTCGGGAGTCGGGGCGGTATGGCTACACCTTC.

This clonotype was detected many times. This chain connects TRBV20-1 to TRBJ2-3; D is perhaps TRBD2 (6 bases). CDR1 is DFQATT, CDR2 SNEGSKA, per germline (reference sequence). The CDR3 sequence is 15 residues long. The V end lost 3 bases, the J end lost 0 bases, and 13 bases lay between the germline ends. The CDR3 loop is CSASTLAASTDTQYF. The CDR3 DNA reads TGCAGTGCTAGTACATTAGCGGCTAGCACAGATACGCAGTATTTT.